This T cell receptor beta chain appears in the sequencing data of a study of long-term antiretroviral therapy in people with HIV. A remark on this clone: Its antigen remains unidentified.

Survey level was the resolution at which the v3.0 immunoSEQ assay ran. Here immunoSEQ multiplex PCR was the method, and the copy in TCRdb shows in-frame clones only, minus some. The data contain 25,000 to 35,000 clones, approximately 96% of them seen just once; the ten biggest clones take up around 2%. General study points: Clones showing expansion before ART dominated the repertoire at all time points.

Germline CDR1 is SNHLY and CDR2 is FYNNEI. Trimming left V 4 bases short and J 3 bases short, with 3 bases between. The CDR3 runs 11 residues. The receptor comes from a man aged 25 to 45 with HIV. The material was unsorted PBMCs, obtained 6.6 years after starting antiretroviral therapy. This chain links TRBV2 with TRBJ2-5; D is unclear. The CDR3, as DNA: TGTGCCAGCAGTGCCAAAGAGACCCAGTACTTC. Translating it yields CASSAKETQYF.